The 21 T cell receptor beta chains below come from one sample, sequenced in a study of regulatory T cells in long-lasting Graves disease. As to time point: newly diagnosed GD, antithyroid drugs for less than 3 months. After RNA was extracted from PBMCs, the TCR library was made from it. Arm-PCR of CDR3 regions and iRepertoire HTBI primers were used to build TCR beta libraries. TCRdb reprocessed the multiplex PCR reads with MiXCR, giving one entry per CDR3 protein. This sample has around 480,000 distinct CDR3 sequences, with 15% to 20% found just once. These same records also appear under a second study, on T cells in Graves' hyperthyroidism and ophthalmopathy.

The sequences come from peripheral blood mononuclear cells (PBMCs), collected at new diagnosis, from a patient treated with antithyroid drugs. The source of these receptors is a woman aged 35-65 years with Graves disease.

This clonotype has at least ten counts. The chain has TRBV3-1 and TRBJ2-3, with D unclear. The CDR3 spans 11 residues. The V gene's germline CDR1 is LGHDT and CDR2 YNNKEL (reference sequence). V was pared by 1 base and J by 4 bases, with 0 bases between. CDR3 sequence reads: CASSQADTQYF. The CDR3 DNA is TGTGCCAGCAGCCAAGCAGATACGCAGTATTTT.

This clonotype was found a few times. The V call is TRBV20-1, the J call TRBJ2-3; weak D call: TRBD2 (5 bases). This CDR3 is 13 amino acids long. Germline CDR1 is DFQATT and CDR2 is SNEGSKA (reference sequence). The CDR3, as DNA: TGCAGCTTTAGAAGGACTCACACAGATACGCAGTATTTT. It yields the protein CSFRRTHTDTQYF.

This clonotype came up many times. The CDR3 sequence is CASSLPGVGGYGYTF. The DNA of the CDR3 is TGTGCCAGCAGCTTGCCAGGGGTGGGGGGCTATGGCTACACCTTC. The rearrangement joins TRBV11-2 to TRBJ1-2; tentative D call: TRBD1 (6 bases). V was clipped by 3 bases and J by 4 bases, with 15 bases between them. The germline CDR1 and CDR2 sequences are SGHAT and FQNNGV. This CDR3 has 15 residues.

CDR3 nucleotides: TGTGCCAGCAGCCAGAGGGGACTAGCGGGGGGAGGTTACAATGAGCAGTTCTTC. This sequence encodes CASSQRGLAGGGYNEQFF. The chain couples TRBV3-1 to TRBJ2-1; 15 nucleotides match TRBD2. Germline CDR1 is LGHDT and CDR2 is YNNKEL (reference sequence). The CDR3 consists of 18 residues. J lost 4 bases, V lost 3 bases, and 7 bases had no gene match.

This clonotype came up a few times. V usage is TRBV5-4 and J usage is TRBJ2-1, with 9 bases identical to TRBD2. CDR1 SGHNT and CDR2 YYREEE come from the germline V gene (reference sequence). This CDR3 has 15 residues. The junction had 2 bases not matched to a gene; V was cut back by 0 bases and J by 4 bases. This CDR3 reads CASSLGLAVYNEQFF. The CDR3 coding sequence is TGTGCCAGCAGCTTGGGACTAGCGGTTTACAATGAGCAGTTCTTC.

The chain uses TRBV28 and TRBJ1-4, with D unresolved. This CDR3 has 14 amino acids. The V end lost 2 bases, the J end lost 8 bases, and 12 bases lay between the germline ends. Germline V gene data show CDR1 as MDHEN and CDR2 as SYDVKM. CDR3 bases: TGTGCCAGCAGTTTAAGACCTGTGTCGGAAAAACTGTTTTTT. This encodes CASSLRPVSEKLFF.

The sample holds many counts of this clonotype. This chain uses TRBV3-1 with TRBJ1-1; D possibly corresponds to TRBD1 (5 bases). The germline V and J ends were trimmed by 4 bases and 6 bases, with 12 bases remaining between them. The germline V gene has CDR1 LGHDT and CDR2 YNNKEL (reference sequence). The length of the CDR3 is 13 residues. The CDR3 protein is CASSPVGGAEAFF. The CDR3 bases are TGTGCCAGCAGCCCAGTGGGAGGGGCTGAAGCTTTCTTT.

The rearrangement links TRBV5-1 to TRBJ2-6; 7 positions agree with TRBD1. Looked up from germline, CDR1 is SGHRS and CDR2 is YFSETQ. The ends lost 2 bases at V and 4 bases at J; junction bases unmatched: 3. This CDR3 comprises 15 residues. As DNA, the CDR3 is TGCGCCAGCAGCTTCACAGGGGTCGGGGCCAACGTCCTGACTTTC. Translation: CASSFTGVGANVLTF.

This clonotype was counted a few times. The chain joins TRBV20-1 to TRBJ1-5; no reliable D call. Germline V gives CDR1 DFQATT, CDR2 SNEGSKA (reference sequence). Trimming took 6 bases from V and 5 from J, leaving 14 bases between them. The CDR3 runs to 13 residues. The CDR3 is CSAQTLADQPQHF. In nucleotides, the CDR3 is TGCAGTGCACAGACGCTAGCCGATCAGCCCCAGCATTTT.

The chain is built from TRBV5-1 and TRBJ2-1, with D tentatively TRBD2 (5 bases). V lost 1 base and J lost 7, with 18 bases in between. The germline gives CDR1 SGHRS, CDR2 YFSETQ. The CDR3 extends over 16 amino acids. The CDR3 sequence is CASSLSSSEGRNEQFF. In nucleotides, the CDR3 is TGCGCCAGCAGCTTGAGTTCCTCCGAGGGTCGTAATGAGCAGTTCTTC. The whole variable domain, remainder taken from reference TRBV5-1 and TRBJ2-1, is KAGVTQTPRYLIKTRGQQVTLSCSPISGHRSVSWYQQTPGQGLQFLFEYFSETQRNKGNFPGRFSGRQFSNSRSEMNVSTLELGDSALYLCASSLSSSEGRNEQFFGPGTRLTVL.

The chain uses TRBV28 and TRBJ2-7; possibly TRBD1 for D (6 bases). Trimming took 4 bases from V and 0 from J, leaving 25 bases between them. Germline values: CDR1 MDHEN, CDR2 SYDVKM. This CDR3 spans 19 amino acids. CDR3 residues: CASSYLLGLRQANSYEQYF. For the CDR3, the DNA is TGTGCCAGCAGTTACCTCTTGGGGTTAAGACAGGCCAACTCCTACGAGCAGTACTTC.

The genes are TRBV5-1 and TRBJ2-2; TRBD1 agrees at 9 bases. Trimming at V came to 7 bases and at J to 0 bases, leaving 4 bases not matched to a gene. Germline V gene data show CDR1 as SGHRS and CDR2 as YFSETQ. The CDR3 runs 15 residues. The chain's CDR3 is CASGGTGSNTGELFF. The CDR3, as DNA: TGCGCCAGCGGGGGGACAGGGTCGAACACCGGGGAGCTGTTTTTT. The variable domain in full, with the rest retrieved from reference TRBV5-1 and TRBJ2-2, is KAGVTQTPRYLIKTRGQQVTLSCSPISGHRSVSWYQQTPGQGLQFLFEYFSETQRNKGNFPGRFSGRQFSNSRSEMNVSTLELGDSALYLCASGGTGSNTGELFFGEGSRLTVL.

The chain is built from TRBV24-1 and TRBJ1-1, with D perhaps matching TRBD1 (6 bases). This CDR3 is 13 amino acids long. V dropped 0 bases and J dropped 8 bases, with 9 bases sitting between them. CDR1 KGHDR and CDR2 SFDVKD come from the germline V gene. The CDR3 reads CATSDLLGQEAFF. CDR3 coding DNA: TGTGCCACCAGTGATTTGCTCGGACAGGAAGCTTTCTTT.

This sequence joins TRBV7-3 and TRBJ2-1, with D perhaps given as TRBD1 or TRBD2 (5 bases each). The CDR3 has 18 residues. Germline CDR1 and CDR2: SGHTA and FQGTGA. V was pared by 1 base and J by 3 bases, with 19 bases between. CDR3 bases: TGTGCCAGCAGCTTAAGACCCAGGGTGGACGGGGACTACAATGAGCAGTTCTTC. Its protein product is CASSLRPRVDGDYNEQFF.

This clonotype has ten or more counts. This rearrangement joins TRBV2 to TRBJ2-3; D might be TRBD1 (5 bases). Germline V gene sequence: CDR1 SNHLY, CDR2 FYNNEI. V was cut by 6 bases and J by 0 bases, with 16 bases left in between. The CDR3 spans 16 residues. CDR3 DNA sequence: TGTGCCAGCAGCGACCTGACAGAGCCTAGCACAGATACGCAGTATTTT. It codes for CASSDLTEPSTDTQYF.

This clonotype was seen many times. This chain uses TRBV6-1 with TRBJ2-1; 11 nucleotides align to TRBD1. J gave up 8 bases and V 5 bases, and 5 bases lay outside the gene matches. The CDR3 sequence is 14 residues long. Germline V lookup: CDR1 MNHNS, CDR2 SASEGT. CDR3 coding DNA: TGTGCCAGCAGTAGACCGGGACAGGGGGATGAGCAGTTCTTC. Translation: CASSRPGQGDEQFF.

This sequence joins TRBV5-6 and TRBJ2-5; unclear D gene. V lost 3 bases and J 7 bases, leaving 19 bases between the germline ends. Per the germline V gene, CDR1 is SGHDT and CDR2 is YYEEEE. This CDR3 contains 15 residues. The DNA for the CDR3 is TGTGCCAGCAGCTCCAGGTTCCTACACCGAGGGACCCAGTACTTC. It translates to CASSSRFLHRGTQYF. Filled out from reference TRBV5-6 and TRBJ2-5, the complete variable domain reads DAGVTQSPTHLIKTRGQQVTLRCSPKSGHDTVSWYQQALGQGPQFIFQYYEEEERQRGNFPDRFSGHQFPNYSSELNVNALLLGDSALYLCASSSRFLHRGTQYFGPGTRLLVL.

A few counts support this clonotype. The CDR3 here is CASSSLGTAEYEQYF. Here the CDR3 DNA reads TGTGCCAGCAGCTCTCTGGGGACGGCTGAATACGAGCAGTACTTC. The chain recombines TRBV7-9 with TRBJ2-7; D could derive from TRBD1 or TRBD2 (5 bases each). The V gene's germline CDR1 is SEHNR and CDR2 FQNEAQ (reference sequence). V lost 4 bases to trimming and J lost 4 bases, with 17 bases between them. The CDR3 totals 15 residues.

This clonotype was recorded at least ten times. The chain links TRBV3-1 to TRBJ1-1; 7 bases match TRBD1. Germline V lookup: CDR1 LGHDT, CDR2 YNNKEL (reference sequence). Trimming took 0 bases from V and 5 from J; bases not matched to a gene: 9. This CDR3 is 16 amino acids long. In DNA form, the CDR3 reads TGTGCCAGCAGCCAAGAGAAGACAGGGATAGGAACTGAAGCTTTCTTT. It is translated as CASSQEKTGIGTEAFF.

There are many counts of this clonotype. CDR3 nucleotide sequence: TGTGCCAGCAGTTACTCAGGTCACAACTATGGCTACACCTTC. Protein product: CASSYSGHNYGYTF. The V and J genes are TRBV6-5 and TRBJ1-2; D not certain. Deletions cut 0 bases from V and 2 bases from J, with 7 bases between. The CDR3 contains 14 residues. Germline CDR1 and CDR2: MNHEY and SVGAGI.

The table lists this clonotype with many counts. The V call is TRBV11-2, the J call TRBJ1-2; 8 nucleotides line up with TRBD1. Germline V CDR1 and CDR2: SGHAT, FQNNGV. V lost 4 bases and J lost 0; bases outside the gene matches: 7. This CDR3 spans 16 amino acids. This CDR3 reads CASSSGTGRTNYGYTF. The CDR3 DNA reads as TGTGCCAGCAGCTCTGGGACAGGCCGGACTAACTATGGCTACACCTTC.